This T cell receptor (beta chain) was identified in a study of T cell repertoires in cytomegalovirus infection. Germline CDR1 is LNHDA and CDR2 is SQIVND (reference sequence). The V gene end was trimmed by 9 bases and the J gene end by 4 bases; junction bases not matched to a gene: 6. The CDR3 contains 13 residues. Concerning this clonotype: What it recognizes is unknown.

TCRdb re-called the reads through MiXCR, storing one row per CDR3 protein. Of about 740,000 distinct CDR3 sequences listed, approximately 34% are singletons. Whole-study findings and limits: People with CMV and the relevant HLA were identified by cumulative public TCR beta family frequency. Dominating the ex vivo response were HLA-C-restricted CMV-specific TCR beta clonotypes.

The rearrangement uses TRBV19 and TRBJ2-3; 8 positions agree with TRBD2. The receptor was derived from a human donor in good health (CMV status not recorded). Some clones in this sample may be carry-over from other donors' samples. Sequencing used PBMCs. CDR3 amino acids: CARRREEPDTQYF. In nucleotides, the CDR3 is TGTGCCAGGCGGCGGGAGGAGCCAGATACGCAGTATTTT.